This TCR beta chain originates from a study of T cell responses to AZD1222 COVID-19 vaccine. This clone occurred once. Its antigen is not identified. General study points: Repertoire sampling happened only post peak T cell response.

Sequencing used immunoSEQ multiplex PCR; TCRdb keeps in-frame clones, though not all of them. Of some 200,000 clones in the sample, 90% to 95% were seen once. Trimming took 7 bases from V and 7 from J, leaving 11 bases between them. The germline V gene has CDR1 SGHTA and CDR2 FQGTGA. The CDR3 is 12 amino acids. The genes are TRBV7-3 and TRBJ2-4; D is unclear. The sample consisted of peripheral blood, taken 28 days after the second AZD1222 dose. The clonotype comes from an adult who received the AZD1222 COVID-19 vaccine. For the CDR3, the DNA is TGTGCCAGCACCGCCGGGCTTAACATTCAGTACTTC. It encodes CASTAGLNIQYF.